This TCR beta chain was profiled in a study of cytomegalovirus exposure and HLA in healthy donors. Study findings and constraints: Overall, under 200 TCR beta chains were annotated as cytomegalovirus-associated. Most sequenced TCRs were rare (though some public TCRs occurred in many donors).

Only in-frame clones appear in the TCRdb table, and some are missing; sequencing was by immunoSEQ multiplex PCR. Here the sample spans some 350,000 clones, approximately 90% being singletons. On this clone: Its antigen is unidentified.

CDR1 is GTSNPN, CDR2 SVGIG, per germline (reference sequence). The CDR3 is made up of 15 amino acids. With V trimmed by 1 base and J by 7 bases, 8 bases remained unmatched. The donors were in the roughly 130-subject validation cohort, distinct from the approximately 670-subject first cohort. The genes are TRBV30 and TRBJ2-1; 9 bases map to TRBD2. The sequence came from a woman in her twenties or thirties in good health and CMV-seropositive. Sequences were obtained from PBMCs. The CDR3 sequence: CAWSGIAGAGNEQFF. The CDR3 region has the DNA TGTGCCTGGAGTGGTATAGCGGGAGCGGGTAATGAGCAGTTCTTC.